This T cell receptor (beta chain) stems from a study of T cell responses to AZD1222 COVID-19 vaccine. Whole-study results and caveats: CD4 TCRs covered the whole spike, strongest at regions 160-218 and 743-854. Clonal diversity was possibly underestimated, and the donors were mostly white British, with more females.

Assay used: immunoSEQ multiplex PCR; TCRdb lists only in-frame clones, some missing. Of under 70,000 clones detected, 60% to 80% appear once; the ten largest clones hold just under 5%. The CDR3 is made up of 18 amino acids. Trimming took 3 bases from V and 0 from J; bases not matched to a gene: 13. Germline V gene lookup returns CDR1 GTSNPN and CDR2 SVGIG (reference sequence). Comments on this clone: Its antigen is as yet unknown.

This sample comprised peripheral blood, obtained 28 days after the second AZD1222 dose. The gene calls are TRBV30 and TRBJ2-3; 9 bases fit TRBD2. This TCR was recovered from an adult who received the AZD1222 COVID-19 vaccine. The CDR3 DNA sequence: TGTGCCTGGAGAAGGCTAGCGGGACTTCCGCCAAGCACAGATACGCAGTATTTT. Translating gives CAWRRLAGLPPSTDTQYF.